This paragraph reports one TCR beta chain. TCRdb called the 5' RACE reads again in MiXCR, with one record for every CDR3 protein. The sample consists of roughly 150,000 distinct CDR3 sequences, under 30% of them appearing once. The source of the sample is a study of T-cell memory formation after mild COVID-19. The receptor was derived from an adult woman who had mild COVID-19 (a few samples of this study predate the infection). Cell type and time point are not known. Sample: PBMCs or a T cell subset sorted from them (not recorded which).

The CDR3, as DNA: TGTGCCAGCAGCCCCCTTCGTACCGGGCCACAGGCACGAAACACCATATATTTT. Residues: CASSPLRTGPQARNTIYF. The chain combines TRBV11-2 with TRBJ1-3; a weak D match, TRBD1 (5 bases). V was shortened by 5 bases and J by 5 bases, with 25 bases between the two germline ends. The length of the CDR3 is 18 residues. The germline gives CDR1 SGHAT, CDR2 FQNNGV.